The 28 T cell receptor beta chains listed next were all sequenced from one sample in a study of cytomegalovirus exposure and HLA in healthy donors. Use of 60 Vbeta and 13 Jbeta primers characterized the PCR. Assay used: immunoSEQ multiplex PCR; TCRdb lists only in-frame clones, some missing. The sample lists 130,000 to 150,000 clones; around 79% were seen once. Specimen: PBMCs. These receptors were obtained from a man aged 40-49 years in good health and CMV-seropositive.

The chain employs TRBV18 and TRBJ1-5, with D tentatively TRBD1 (6 bases). Per germline, CDR1 KGHSH and CDR2 LQKENI. The V and J ends lost 4 bases and 7 bases respectively, with 11 bases between them. This CDR3 has 13 amino acids. The chain's CDR3 is CASSLTGYQPQHF. In DNA form, the CDR3 reads TGTGCCAGCTCACTTACAGGGTACCAGCCCCAGCATTTT.

The chain recombines TRBV27 with TRBJ2-4, with 8 bases matching TRBD2. This CDR3 has 16 amino acids. The junction had 2 bases not matched to a gene; V was cut back by 1 base and J by 0 bases. The germline CDR1 and CDR2 sequences are MNHEY and SMNVEV (reference sequence). CDR3: CASSLYSGVAKNIQYF. CDR3 nucleotides: TGTGCCAGCAGTTTATATAGCGGGGTAGCCAAAAACATTCAGTACTTC.

J is TRBJ1-1 and V is TRBV29-1; D unresolved. V shed 3 bases and J shed 3 bases, with 5 bases lying between them. The CDR3 covers 11 residues. The germline V gene encodes CDR1 SQVTM and CDR2 ANQGSEA. In nucleotides, the CDR3 is TGCAGCGTTGATCGGGACACTGAAGCTTTCTTT. Its translation: CSVDRDTEAFF.

The rearrangement links TRBV4-1 to TRBJ1-5; no clear D. The CDR3 consists of 17 residues. Germline V lookup: CDR1 MGHRA, CDR2 YSYEKL. Deletions cut 1 base from V and 4 bases from J, with 17 bases between. CDR3 sequence (DNA): TGCGCCAGCAGCCAAGTGCTTTCCGGGAGTAGTAATCAGCCCCAGCATTTT. Translated: CASSQVLSGSSNQPQHF.

The CDR3 nucleotides are TGTGCCAGTAGGACAGGGTATGGGGGTAGCAATCAGCCCCAGCATTTT. Translation: CASRTGYGGSNQPQHF. The V and J genes are TRBV19 and TRBJ1-5; the match to TRBD1 covers 7 bases. This CDR3 region has 16 residues. From germline, CDR1 is LNHDA and CDR2 SQIVND (reference sequence). The junction had 8 bases not matched to a gene; V was cut back by 6 bases and J by 0 bases.

In its sample, this clone was seen a few times. The chain recombines TRBV4-2 with TRBJ2-7; 14 nucleotides agree with TRBD2. The CDR3 is 17 amino acids. Unmatched junction bases numbered 9, after V lost 1 base and J lost 7 bases. Per the germline V gene, CDR1 is LGHNA and CDR2 is YNFKEQ. The CDR3 coding sequence is TGTGCCAGCAGCCAAGTCTATGCGGGACTAGCGGGAGATGAGCAGTACTTC. It specifies CASSQVYAGLAGDEQYF.

The chain carries TRBV9 and TRBJ2-7; no definite D call. The V end lost 4 bases, the J end lost 2 bases, and 16 bases lay between the germline ends. The CDR3 spans 15 residues. Per germline, CDR1 SGDLS and CDR2 YYNGEE. This chain's CDR3 is CASSPPTGRPYEQYF. CDR3 DNA sequence: TGTGCCAGCAGCCCCCCCACCGGCAGGCCCTACGAGCAGTACTTC. The whole variable domain, remainder taken from reference TRBV9 and TRBJ2-7, is DSGVTQTPKHLITATGQRVTLRCSPRSGDLSVYWYQQSLDQGLQFLIQYYNGEERAKGNILERFSAQQFPDLHSELNLSSLELGDSALYFCASSPPTGRPYEQYFGPGTRLTVT.

The genes are TRBV7-9 and TRBJ2-3, with D possibly TRBD1 on 5 matching bases. V was trimmed by 3 bases and J by 1 base, leaving 17 bases between them. Germline values: CDR1 SEHNR, CDR2 FQNEAQ (reference sequence). The CDR3 sequence is 17 residues long. CDR3 bases: TGTGCCAGCAGCTTCAATCTTCCAGGGTTGGGCACAGATACGCAGTATTTT. Amino acids: CASSFNLPGLGTDTQYF.

This clone came up a few times. The chain is built from TRBV28 and TRBJ2-1; D is unresolved. Germline V gives CDR1 MDHEN, CDR2 SYDVKM. The germline V and J ends were trimmed by 5 bases and 8 bases, with 7 bases remaining between them. CDR3 length: 11 residues. In DNA, the CDR3 is TGTGCCAGCAGTGTGACTCATGAGCAGTTCTTC. Translating it yields CASSVTHEQFF. Full variable domain (remainder filled in from reference TRBV28 and TRBJ2-1): DVKVTQSSRYLVKRTGEKVFLECVQDMDHENMFWYRQDPGLGLRLIYFSYDVKMKEKGDIPEGYSVSREKKERFSLILESASTNQTSMYLCASSVTHEQFFGPGTRLTVL.

The rearrangement uses TRBV27 and TRBJ2-7; 10 nucleotides line up with TRBD2. Germline assignment: CDR1 MNHEY and CDR2 SMNVEV (reference sequence). Trimming at V came to 10 bases and at J to 2 bases, leaving 5 bases not matched to a gene. This CDR3 spans 13 amino acids. The CDR3 DNA follows: TGTGCCACCAAGCGGGAGGGACCCTACGAGCAGTACTTC. This encodes CATKREGPYEQYF.

This chain connects TRBV11-2 to TRBJ1-2; tentative D call: TRBD1 (5 bases). Germline assignment: CDR1 SGHAT and CDR2 FQNNGV. CDR3 size: 16 residues. Trimming cost V 1 base and J 3 bases, with 15 bases left between them. CDR3 protein: CASSLGLGGSYYGYTF. The CDR3 DNA follows: TGTGCCAGCAGCTTAGGCCTCGGGGGATCCTACTATGGCTACACCTTC.

The chain combines TRBV9 with TRBJ2-5, with 13 nucleotides matching TRBD2. CDR1 and CDR2 from the germline V gene are SGDLS and YYNGEE. Trimming cost V 0 bases and J 1 base; bases outside gene matches: 6. The CDR3 is 18 residues long. The CDR3 sequence: CASSVGAGTSGIQETQYF. CDR3 coding DNA: TGTGCCAGCAGCGTAGGTGCGGGGACTAGCGGGATCCAAGAGACCCAGTACTTC. The full variable domain, rest sourced from reference TRBV9 and TRBJ2-5, is DSGVTQTPKHLITATGQRVTLRCSPRSGDLSVYWYQQSLDQGLQFLIQYYNGEERAKGNILERFSAQQFPDLHSELNLSSLELGDSALYFCASSVGAGTSGIQETQYFGPGTRLLVL.

The rearrangement uses TRBV11-2 and TRBJ1-5, with no clear D. The CDR3 loop spans 14 amino acids. Germline V lookup: CDR1 SGHAT, CDR2 FQNNGV. Trimming cost V 2 bases and J 5 bases, with 10 bases left between them. This chain's CDR3 is CASSLSSGYQPQHF. The CDR3 region has the DNA TGTGCCAGCAGCTTATCCTCGGGTTATCAGCCCCAGCATTTT.

V is TRBV7-9 and J is TRBJ2-7; TRBD2 matches 13 bases. Trimming at V came to 0 bases and at J to 2 bases, leaving 7 bases not matched to a gene. This CDR3 has 18 residues. Germline-derived CDR1 and CDR2 are SEHNR and FQNEAQ (reference sequence). The chain's CDR3 is CASSLAEGGLAGPYEQYF. DNA of the CDR3: TGTGCCAGCAGCTTAGCCGAAGGGGGACTAGCGGGACCCTACGAGCAGTACTTC.

V and J are TRBV9 and TRBJ2-2; 7 positions agree with TRBD2. Germline trimming cut 0 bases from V and 5 bases from J; bases unmatched to any gene: 4. This CDR3 has 15 residues. Germline lookup yields CDR1 SGDLS and CDR2 YYNGEE. In nucleotides, the CDR3 is TGTGCCAGCAGCGTAGACGGGGAGGGGACCGGGGAGCTGTTTTTT. Translated: CASSVDGEGTGELFF.

The chain carries TRBV2 and TRBJ1-6; 8 positions match TRBD1. With 7 bases clipped from V and 6 bases from J, the junction kept 5 bases outside the gene matches. The CDR3 length is 14 residues. The germline gives CDR1 SNHLY, CDR2 FYNNEI. CDR3 region: CASNPGGSNSPLHF. In DNA, the CDR3 is TGTGCCAGCAACCCAGGGGGCAGTAATTCACCCCTCCACTTT.

V and J are TRBV7-2 and TRBJ2-5; no clear D. The germline V and J ends were trimmed by 0 bases and 2 bases, with 4 bases remaining between them. Germline V gives CDR1 SGHTA, CDR2 FQGNSA. This CDR3 has 13 amino acids. CDR3 bases: TGTGCCAGCAGCTTAGCCCTACAAGAGACCCAGTACTTC. Translation gives CASSLALQETQYF.

The chain has TRBV19 and TRBJ1-5; D gene unclear. Germline assignment: CDR1 LNHDA and CDR2 SQIVND (reference sequence). Trimming shortened V by 3 bases and J by 0 bases, and 12 bases separated the two germline ends. The CDR3 has 16 amino acids. CDR3 region: CASSIQAAYSNQPQHF. The CDR3, as DNA: TGTGCCAGTAGTATCCAGGCAGCCTATAGCAATCAGCCCCAGCATTTT.

V is TRBV25-1 and J is TRBJ2-3; perhaps TRBD1 as D (6 bases). V was cut by 4 bases and J by 8 bases, with 19 bases left in between. The CDR3 consists of 15 residues. Germline V CDR1 and CDR2: MGHDK, SYGVNS. The CDR3 nucleotides are TGTGCCAGCAGTGCTTCAGGGGCCGTGAGGGGTACGCAGTATTTT. Encoded protein: CASSASGAVRGTQYF.

This chain links TRBV20-1 with TRBJ1-2, with D perhaps matching TRBD1 (5 bases). Trimming removed 3 bases from V and 3 bases from J, with 5 bases in between. The CDR3 is made up of 11 amino acids. Per the germline V gene, CDR1 is DFQATT and CDR2 is SNEGSKA (reference sequence). CDR3 in amino acids: CSASRDYGYTF. CDR3 in DNA: TGCAGTGCTAGCAGGGACTATGGCTACACCTTC.

The rearrangement joins TRBV21-1 to TRBJ2-7; the DNA was not used to check the table's D call, TRBD2. TRBV21-1 counts as a pseudogene. The CDR3 is made up of 22 amino acids. The DNA for the CDR3 is TGTGCCAGCAGCAAAGATCGTAATGGACTAGCGGGAGGGCCTCCCATCTCCTACGAGCAGTACTTC. Translation: CASSKDRNGLAGGPPISYEQYF.

The chain carries TRBV5-1 and TRBJ2-2; tentative D call: TRBD1 (5 bases). Trimming pared 2 bases from V and 3 bases from J, leaving 14 bases between. This CDR3 has 16 residues. The V gene's germline CDR1 is SGHRS and CDR2 YFSETQ. Written as DNA, the CDR3 is TGCGCCAGCAGCTTTGCGGATGGGGCCTACACCGGGGAGCTGTTTTTT. Its translation is CASSFADGAYTGELFF.

The chain is built from TRBV5-4 and TRBJ2-3; TRBD2 matches 13 bases. CDR1 and CDR2 (germline): SGHNT, YYREEE (reference sequence). V lost 0 bases and J lost 11; bases outside the gene matches: 9. The CDR3 spans 16 residues. CDR3 sequence: CASSLGTSGSLIGQYF. The CDR3 DNA is TGTGCCAGCAGCTTGGGGACTAGCGGGAGTCTGATCGGGCAGTATTTT.

The chain uses TRBV30 and TRBJ2-3, with 7 bases identical to TRBD2. This CDR3 contains 14 residues. Unmatched junction bases numbered 10, after V lost 4 bases and J lost 6 bases. The germline CDR1 and CDR2 sequences are GTSNPN and SVGIG (reference sequence). The CDR3 region is CAWTLGGGLDTQYF. The CDR3 DNA follows: TGTGCCTGGACCCTGGGGGGGGGACTTGATACGCAGTATTTT.

The CDR3 sequence: CASSIRDRDGYTF. CDR3 in DNA: TGTGCCAGTAGTATACGGGACAGGGATGGCTACACCTTC. The gene calls are TRBV19 and TRBJ1-2; TRBD1 agrees at 9 bases. Germline V gene lookup returns CDR1 LNHDA and CDR2 SQIVND (reference sequence). Losses at the gene ends were 2 bases for V and 6 bases for J; bases not matched to a gene: 1. The CDR3 is 13 amino acids.

V usage is TRBV5-4 and J usage is TRBJ2-1, with TRBD2 matching 8 bases. The germline V gene encodes CDR1 SGHNT and CDR2 YYREEE (reference sequence). The CDR3 covers 14 residues. V lost 0 bases and J lost 5; bases outside the gene matches: 1. CDR3: CASSLAGGNNEQFF. The CDR3 region has the DNA TGTGCCAGCAGCTTGGCGGGGGGGAACAATGAGCAGTTCTTC.

The V call is TRBV7-8, the J call TRBJ1-1; D unclear. V gave up 5 bases and J gave up 0 bases, with 7 bases separating them. The CDR3 has 13 amino acids. CDR1 is SGHVS and CDR2 is FQNEAQ in the germline V gene. CDR3 sequence: CASSRLMNTEAFF. The CDR3, as DNA: TGTGCCAGCAGCCGTCTTATGAACACTGAAGCTTTCTTT. Drawing the rest from reference TRBV7-8 and TRBJ1-1, the complete variable domain is GAGVSQSPRYKVAKRGQDVALRCDPISGHVSLFWYQQALGQGPEFLTYFQNEAQLDKSGLPSDRFFAERPEGSVSTLKIQRTQQEDSAVYLCASSRLMNTEAFFGQGTRLTVV.

CDR3 coding DNA: TGCGCCAGCAGCTTTGGTCGGGGGGGCACTGAAGCTTTCTTT. It codes for CASSFGRGGTEAFF. V is TRBV5-1 and J is TRBJ1-1; a weak D match, TRBD1 (5 bases). CDR1 is SGHRS, CDR2 YFSETQ, per germline. Trimming removed 2 bases at V and 4 bases at J, with 12 bases between. The CDR3 extends over 14 amino acids.